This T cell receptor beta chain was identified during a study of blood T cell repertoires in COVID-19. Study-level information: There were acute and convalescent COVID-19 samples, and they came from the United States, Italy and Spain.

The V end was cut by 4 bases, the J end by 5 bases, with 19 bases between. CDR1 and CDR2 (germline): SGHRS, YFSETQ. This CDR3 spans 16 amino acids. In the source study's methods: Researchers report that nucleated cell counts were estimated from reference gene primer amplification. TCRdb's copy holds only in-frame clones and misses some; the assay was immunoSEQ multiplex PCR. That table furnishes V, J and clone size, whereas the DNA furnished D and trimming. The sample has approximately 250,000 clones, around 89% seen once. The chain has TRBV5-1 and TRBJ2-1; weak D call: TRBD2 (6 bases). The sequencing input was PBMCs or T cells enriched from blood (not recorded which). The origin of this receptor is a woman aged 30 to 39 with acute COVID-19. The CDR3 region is CASSVLLGEANNEQFF. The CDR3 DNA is TGCGCCAGCAGCGTCCTTTTGGGGGAGGCAAACAATGAGCAGTTCTTC. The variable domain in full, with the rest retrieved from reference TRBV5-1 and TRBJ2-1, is KAGVTQTPRYLIKTRGQQVTLSCSPISGHRSVSWYQQTPGQGLQFLFEYFSETQRNKGNFPGRFSGRQFSNSRSEMNVSTLELGDSALYLCASSVLLGEANNEQFFGPGTRLTVL.